The clone carrying this TCR beta chain was picked up a small number of times. Its antigen remains unknown. For TCR, cDNA came from 5'RACE template switching, which added a universal primer site and UMIs. TCRdb used MiXCR to reprocess the 5' RACE reads, holding one entry per CDR3 protein. The data contain 300,000 or so distinct CDR3 sequences, roughly 8.7% of them singletons. This record comes from a study of T cells after yellow fever vaccination. General study results and limits: Repertoires sorted by FACS could include abundant clonotypes that are contaminants from the bulk population. There was a small share of clonotypes that showed up in both the CD4 and CD8 compartments.

The CDR3 consists of 13 residues. The germline V gene has CDR1 SGHVS and CDR2 FQNEAQ. V gave up 3 bases and J gave up 3 bases, with 9 bases separating them. This TCR came from a man between 18 and 35 years old who received the YFV17D yellow fever vaccine. This specimen consisted of CD4+ T cells sorted from PBMCs, obtained 5 days after the yellow fever booster vaccination. The rearrangement joins TRBV7-8 to TRBJ2-7, with no clear D. CDR3: CASSLGLIYEQYV. For the CDR3, the DNA is TGTGCCAGCAGCTTGGGGTTGATCTACGAGCAGTACGTC.